This T cell receptor beta chain is from a study of blood T cell repertoires in COVID-19. This CDR3 contains 11 residues. Germline CDR1 reads SGHTA; CDR2 reads FQGNSA. The germline V and J ends were trimmed by 5 bases and 5 bases, with 7 bases remaining between them. There are a few counts of this clone. The assay was immunoSEQ multiplex PCR, and TCRdb's table has in-frame clones only and misses some. The profile shows about 84,000 clones, about three quarters of them singletons. V is TRBV7-2 and J is TRBJ2-7; D not resolved. The specimen was peripheral blood. The TCR originated in a middle-aged man with active or convalescent COVID-19. CDR3: CASSLYDEQYF. The CDR3 bases are TGTGCCAGCAGCCTCTACGACGAGCAGTACTTC. The whole variable domain, filled in from reference TRBV7-2 and TRBJ2-7, reads GAGVSQSPSNKVTEKGKDVELRCDPISGHTALYWYRQSLGQGLEFLIYFQGNSAPDKSGLPSDRFSAERTGGSVSTLTIQRTQQEDSAVYLCASSLYDEQYFGPGTRLTVT.